This T cell receptor beta chain was retrieved from a study of T-cell reconstitution after alpha-beta-depleted transplantation in children. Findings of the study overall: It was newly produced T cells that mostly accounted for T-cell counts and diversity one year after transplant. Reported findings indicate that, about two months after transplant, alpha-beta T cells came from several hundred expanded clones, which were derived from non-depleted graft cells.

In regard to this clonotype: The target antigen is unknown. Its ends do not fully match the called genes, so a read error is possible.

This CDR3 is built from 10 residues. Germline V gene sequence: CDR1 SQVTM, CDR2 ANQGSEA. Unique molecular identifiers were incorporated into the prepared TCRbeta library. Each CDR3 protein gets one entry after TCRdb re-called the PCR reads with MiXCR. The table lists about 980,000 distinct CDR3 sequences, about 29% of them singletons, with roughly 30% in the top ten. The chain employs TRBV29-1 and TRBJ2-1; D is uncertain. Sequencing used PBMCs, mostly from graft donor cells, obtained 360 days after TCRalphabeta/CD19-depleted stem cell transplant. The source is a boy in the first two years of life who had a stem cell transplant for SCID, so the T cells may come from the graft donor. Written as DNA, the CDR3 is TGCGGCGTTGGGTGGGATGAGCAGTTCTTC. It translates to CGVGWDEQFF.